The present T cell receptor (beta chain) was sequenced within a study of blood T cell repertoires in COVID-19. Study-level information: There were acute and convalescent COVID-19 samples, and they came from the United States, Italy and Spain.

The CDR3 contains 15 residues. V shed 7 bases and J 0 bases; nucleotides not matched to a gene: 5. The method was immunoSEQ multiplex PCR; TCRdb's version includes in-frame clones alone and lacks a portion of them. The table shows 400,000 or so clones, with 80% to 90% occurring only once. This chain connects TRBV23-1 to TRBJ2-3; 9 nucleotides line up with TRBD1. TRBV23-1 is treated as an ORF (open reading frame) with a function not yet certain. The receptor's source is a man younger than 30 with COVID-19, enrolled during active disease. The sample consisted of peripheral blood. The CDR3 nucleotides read TGCGCCAGCAAGGACAGGGGAACTAGCACAGATACGCAGTATTTT. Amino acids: CASKDRGTSTDTQYF.